This T cell receptor beta chain was sequenced during a study of T cell responses to AZD1222 COVID-19 vaccine. The protocol was immunoSEQ multiplex PCR, while the TCRdb copy is restricted to in-frame clones and leaves out a portion. This sample carries 110,000 to 150,000 clones, 80% to 90% of them seen once, and the ten largest clones take more than 1.5%. Germline loops: CDR1 GTSNPN, CDR2 SVGIG (reference sequence). The CDR3 consists of 14 residues. The source material was peripheral blood, sampled on day 0 of AZD1222 vaccination. This receptor was taken from an adult in good health. The gene calls are TRBV30 and TRBJ2-1; TRBD1 agrees at 9 bases. The CDR3 DNA reads TGTGGGATGAAACAGGGGGCTAAGGTCAATGAGCAGTTCTTC. It specifies CGMKQGAKVNEQFF.